This entry lists 14 T cell receptor beta chains sequenced from one sample in a study of regulatory T cells in long-lasting Graves disease (TCRdb year 2021). Per the publication, the time point label means: persistent/refractory GD, antithyroid drugs over 5 years with positive TRAb. For both TCR sequencing and RNA sequencing, RNA was extracted from PBMCs using TRIzol. Library preparation employed multiplex PCR. Sequencing was carried out with an Illumina HiSeq 4000. To build TCR beta libraries, CDR3 regions were amplified by Arm-PCR using iRepertoire HTBI primers. TCRdb reprocessed the public reads (quality trimming at Q25 with fastp, clone calling with MiXCR) and kept in-frame beta chains. For every CDR3 protein sequence, its rows merge into one entry that carries the most common genes and DNA. Recorded for this sample are roughly 360,000 distinct CDR3 sequences; 20% to 25% of them occurred a single time. Jointly, the top ten make up approximately 27% of the sample.

This sample comprised peripheral blood mononuclear cells (PBMCs), obtained when the disease was refractory, from a patient treated with antithyroid drugs. All receptors derive from a woman in her forties with Graves disease. Donor details come from another sample of the same person, matched by shared clones.

This rearrangement joins TRBV4-1 to TRBJ1-1, with D possibly matching TRBD1 (6 bases). The CDR3 extends over 15 amino acids. Trimming left V 0 bases short and J 4 bases short, with 12 bases between. The germline V gene encodes CDR1 MGHRA and CDR2 YSYEKL. As DNA, the CDR3 is TGCGCCAGCAGCCAAGATCGGCAGGGGAGCACTGAAGCTTTCTTT. Translation gives CASSQDRQGSTEAFF.

There are many counts of this clonotype. V gene TRBV28 combines with J gene TRBJ2-5; 15 nucleotides align to TRBD2. The CDR3 consists of 19 residues. CDR1 is MDHEN and CDR2 is SYDVKM in the germline V gene. Unmatched junction bases numbered 15, after V lost 5 bases and J lost 5 bases. Written as DNA, the CDR3 is TGTGCCAGCAGTCACGAACCCGGGACTAGCGGGAGGATTTCTGAGACCCAGTACTTC. Translation gives CASSHEPGTSGRISETQYF.

Concerning this clonotype: A much larger clone differs by one base, so this may be a read error. The chain is built from TRBV6-1 and TRBJ1-5; the match to TRBD1 covers 8 bases. Germline V gives CDR1 MNHNS, CDR2 SASEGT. CDR3 size: 13 residues. The CDR3 is CSSKQGANQPQHF. CDR3 nucleotides: TGTTCCAGCAAGCAGGGGGCGAATCAGCCCCAGCATTTT.

Regarding this clonotype: This may stem from a read error, because a much larger clone lies one nucleotide away. This chain connects TRBV6-1 to TRBJ2-7, with D perhaps assigned TRBD1 or TRBD2 (5 bases each). Looked up from germline, CDR1 is MNHNS and CDR2 is SASEGT. The CDR3 runs 15 residues. In DNA form, the CDR3 reads TGTGCCAGCAGTGACGGGATAACAGGACCCTACGAGCAGTGCTTC. This translates into CASSDGITGPYEQCF.

This clonotype showed up many times. V usage is TRBV28 and J usage is TRBJ2-2; D is uncertain. Germline CDR1 reads MDHEN; CDR2 reads SYDVKM. The CDR3 consists of 17 residues. V was trimmed by 1 base and J by 9 bases, leaving 21 bases between them. CDR3 sequence: CASSLSPHSTVVRELFF. The CDR3, as DNA: TGTGCCAGCAGTTTATCTCCCCACAGTACAGTGGTCCGGGAGCTGTTTTTT.

The chain combines TRBV4-1 with TRBJ2-5; the D call may be TRBD1 or TRBD2 (5 bases each). V was clipped by 2 bases and J by 4 bases, with 17 bases between them. The CDR3 contains 16 residues. Germline assignment: CDR1 MGHRA and CDR2 YSYEKL. CDR3 in amino acids: CASSQLAGLGRETQYF. In DNA form, the CDR3 reads TGCGCCAGCAGCCAACTAGCAGGGCTTGGGCGAGAGACCCAGTACTTC.

This clonotype was counted at least ten times. The chain links TRBV6-1 to TRBJ2-7; 12 nucleotides line up with TRBD1. Germline-derived CDR1 and CDR2 are MNHNS and SASEGT. J gave up 5 bases and V 4 bases, and 9 bases lay outside the gene matches. The CDR3 loop spans 16 amino acids. CDR3 sequence (DNA): TGTGCCAGCAGTGCGCAACCGGGACAGGGGGCGAACGAGCAGTACTTC. Residues: CASSAQPGQGANEQYF.

This clonotype was picked up a small number of times. The rearrangement links TRBV7-2 to TRBJ2-7, with D tentatively TRBD2 (5 bases). The V and J ends lost 5 bases and 4 bases respectively, with 15 bases between them. The CDR3 consists of 14 residues. CDR1 and CDR2 from the germline V gene are SGHTA and FQGNSA. CDR3 sequence: CASSLRGEYYEQYF. The DNA for the CDR3 is TGTGCCAGCAGCCTCCGGGGAGAGTATTACGAGCAGTACTTC.

This chain uses TRBV11-1 with TRBJ2-7; 15 bases align to TRBD2. The CDR3 runs 17 residues. V gave up 0 bases and J gave up 4 bases; unmatched junction bases: 4. CDR1 SGHAT and CDR2 FQDESV come from the germline V gene (reference sequence). CDR3: CASSLATGTSGRYEQYF. In DNA, the CDR3 is TGTGCCAGCAGCTTAGCGACCGGGACTAGCGGGAGGTACGAGCAGTACTTC.

This clonotype was recorded once. The chain employs TRBV19 and TRBJ1-1, with unresolved D. Germline V gene sequence: CDR1 LNHDA, CDR2 SQIVND (reference sequence). The CDR3 contains 15 residues. V was trimmed by 6 bases and J by 0 bases, leaving 14 bases between them. The CDR3 DNA reads TGTGCCAGTAGATTAGACACAACGTTGAACACTGAAGCTTTCTTT. This encodes CASRLDTTLNTEAFF.

This clonotype was counted a few times. The CDR3 DNA reads TGTGCCAGCAGCTTAGATGTGCGAGCCGGGGAGCTGTTTTTT. It translates to CASSLDVRAGELFF. V gene TRBV11-3 combines with J gene TRBJ2-2; D is ambiguous. This CDR3 has 14 amino acids. With 0 bases removed from V and 6 bases from J, the gap between germline ends came to 8 bases. The germline V gene encodes CDR1 SGHNT and CDR2 YENEEA.

This chain links TRBV28 with TRBJ2-3, with no clear D. Trimming took 8 bases from V and 5 from J, leaving 11 bases between them. Germline V gene lookup returns CDR1 MDHEN and CDR2 SYDVKM. The CDR3 has 12 residues. The CDR3 DNA follows: TGTGCCAGCGGCTCGGTCCTAGATACGCAGTATTTT. It codes for CASGSVLDTQYF.

There are a few counts of this clonotype. The J gene is TRBJ2-2, the V gene TRBV6-1; 8 bases are shared with TRBD1. The CDR3 contains 14 residues. Germline lookup yields CDR1 MNHNS and CDR2 SASEGT. Trimming took 7 bases from V and 1 from J; bases not matched to a gene: 2. The CDR3: CASTTGGNTGELFF. CDR3 DNA sequence: TGTGCCAGCACCACAGGGGGGAACACCGGGGAGCTGTTTTTT.

The chain links TRBV7-9 to TRBJ1-5, with D possibly matching TRBD1 (5 bases). Germline CDR1 reads SEHNR; CDR2 reads FQNEAQ (reference sequence). Deletions cut 4 bases from V and 2 bases from J, with 18 bases between. The CDR3 runs 17 residues. The CDR3 sequence: CASSSGDRWGGNQPQHF. CDR3 DNA: TGTGCCAGCAGCTCCGGGGACCGCTGGGGGGGCAATCAGCCCCAGCATTTT.